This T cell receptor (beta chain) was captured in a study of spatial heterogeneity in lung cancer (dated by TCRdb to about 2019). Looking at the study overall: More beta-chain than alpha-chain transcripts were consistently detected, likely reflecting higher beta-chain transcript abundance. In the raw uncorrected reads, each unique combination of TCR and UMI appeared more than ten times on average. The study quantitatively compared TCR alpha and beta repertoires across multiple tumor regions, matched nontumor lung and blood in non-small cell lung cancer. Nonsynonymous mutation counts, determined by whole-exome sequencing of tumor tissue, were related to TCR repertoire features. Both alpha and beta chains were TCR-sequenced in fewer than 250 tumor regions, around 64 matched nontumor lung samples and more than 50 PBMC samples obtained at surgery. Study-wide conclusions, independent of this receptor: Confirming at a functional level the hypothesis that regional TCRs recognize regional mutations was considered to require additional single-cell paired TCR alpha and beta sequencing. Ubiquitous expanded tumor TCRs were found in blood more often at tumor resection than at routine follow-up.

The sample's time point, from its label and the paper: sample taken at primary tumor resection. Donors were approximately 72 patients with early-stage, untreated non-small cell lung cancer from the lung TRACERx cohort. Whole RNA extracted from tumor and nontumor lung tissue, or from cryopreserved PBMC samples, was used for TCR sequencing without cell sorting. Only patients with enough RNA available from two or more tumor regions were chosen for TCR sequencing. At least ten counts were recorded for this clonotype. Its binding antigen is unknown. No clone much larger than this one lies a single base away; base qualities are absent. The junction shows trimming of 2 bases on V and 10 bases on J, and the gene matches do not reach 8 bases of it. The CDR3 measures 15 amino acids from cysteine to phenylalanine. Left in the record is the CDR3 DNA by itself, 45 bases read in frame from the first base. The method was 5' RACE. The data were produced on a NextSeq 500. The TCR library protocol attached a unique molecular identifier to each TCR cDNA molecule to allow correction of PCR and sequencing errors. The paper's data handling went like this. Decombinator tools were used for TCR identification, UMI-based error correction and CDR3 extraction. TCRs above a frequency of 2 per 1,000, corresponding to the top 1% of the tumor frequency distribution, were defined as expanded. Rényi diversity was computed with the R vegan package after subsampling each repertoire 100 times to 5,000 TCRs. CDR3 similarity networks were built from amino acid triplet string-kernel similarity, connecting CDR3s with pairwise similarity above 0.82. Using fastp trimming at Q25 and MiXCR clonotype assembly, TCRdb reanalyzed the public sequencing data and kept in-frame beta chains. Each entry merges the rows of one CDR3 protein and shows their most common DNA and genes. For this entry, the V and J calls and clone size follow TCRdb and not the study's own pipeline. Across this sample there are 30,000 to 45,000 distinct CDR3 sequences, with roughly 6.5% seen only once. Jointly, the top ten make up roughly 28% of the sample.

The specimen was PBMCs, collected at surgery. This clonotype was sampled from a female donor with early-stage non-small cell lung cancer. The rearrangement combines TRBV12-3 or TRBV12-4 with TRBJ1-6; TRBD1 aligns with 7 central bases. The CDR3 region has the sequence CASSLPAGGSSPLHF. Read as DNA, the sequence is TGTGCCAGCAGTTTACCGGCAGGGGGAAGCTCACCCCTCCACTTT.